The 30 T cell receptor beta chains below come from one sample, sequenced in a study of neoadjuvant anti-PD-1 for oral cavity cancer. Data came from immunoSEQ multiplex PCR; TCRdb stores just in-frame clones and leaves some out. Here the sample spans 65,000 to 70,000 clones, approximately 87% being singletons. Time point defined: after neoadjuvant nivolumab, at surgical resection. Sequencing used PBMCs, obtained after nivolumab (anti-PD-1) treatment. The origin of the receptors is a person aged 40 to 85 with oral cavity squamous cell carcinoma.

The chain carries TRBV5-6 and TRBJ2-3; 7 bases match TRBD2. Trimming at V came to 4 bases and at J to 4 bases, leaving 6 bases not matched to a gene. Germline values: CDR1 SGHDT, CDR2 YYEEEE. This CDR3 has 14 amino acids. Here the CDR3 DNA reads TGTGCCAGCAGCCACCTAGCGGCCGCAGATACGCAGTATTTT. Protein: CASSHLAAADTQYF.

V usage is TRBV7-8 and J usage is TRBJ2-7, with D possibly matching TRBD2 (5 bases). The CDR3 sequence is 15 residues long. Germline loops: CDR1 SGHVS, CDR2 FQNEAQ. V was pared by 0 bases and J by 2 bases, with 11 bases between. The CDR3: CASSLAVLATYEQYF. CDR3 coding DNA: TGTGCCAGCAGCTTAGCGGTTCTAGCCACCTACGAGCAGTACTTC.

This rearrangement joins TRBV2 to TRBJ2-7, with D possibly being TRBD1 (6 bases). The CDR3 runs 15 residues. Germline CDR1 is SNHLY and CDR2 is FYNNEI. The V end was cut by 3 bases, the J end by 4 bases, with 16 bases between. In DNA form, the CDR3 reads TGTGCCAGCAGTGAGGGACATTTAAGTCGTTACGAGCAGTACTTC. Protein: CASSEGHLSRYEQYF.

This chain uses TRBV19 with TRBJ1-4; 10 bases fit TRBD1. Germline V lookup: CDR1 LNHDA, CDR2 SQIVND (reference sequence). The CDR3 covers 14 residues. Trimming at V came to 6 bases and at J to 6 bases, leaving 4 bases not matched to a gene. The DNA for the CDR3 is TGTGCCAGTAGCGCCGGGACAGGGGATGAAAAACTGTTTTTT. It translates to CASSAGTGDEKLFF.

The chain couples TRBV7-2 to TRBJ2-5; tentatively, D is TRBD2 (6 bases). The CDR3 length is 13 residues. V lost 5 bases and J 5 bases, leaving 12 bases between the germline ends. Germline CDR1 reads SGHTA; CDR2 reads FQGNSA. The CDR3 sequence: CASSRGVAETQYF. In nucleotides, the CDR3 is TGTGCCAGCAGCCGCGGGGTGGCGGAGACCCAGTACTTC.

Written as DNA, the CDR3 is TGTGCCAGCAGCTTAGGGACAGCCTACGAGCAGTACTTC. Translated: CASSLGTAYEQYF. This chain connects TRBV7-6 to TRBJ2-7, with a tentative D call TRBD1 (6 bases). The CDR3 has 13 residues. The germline V gene has CDR1 SGHVS and CDR2 FNYEAQ. V lost 1 base and J lost 2, with 6 bases in between.

This chain uses TRBV11-2 with TRBJ1-3; D gene ambiguous. The length of the CDR3 is 13 residues. CDR1 is SGHAT and CDR2 is FQNNGV in the germline V gene. V was clipped by 5 bases and J by 8 bases, with 13 bases between them. The CDR3 reads CASSPPWEDTIYF. The CDR3 coding sequence is TGTGCCAGCAGCCCTCCTTGGGAGGACACCATATATTTT.

This clone was seen a few times. V is TRBV10-1 and J is TRBJ1-1, with 11 bases that match TRBD1. Germline trimming cut 6 bases from V and 0 bases from J; bases unmatched to any gene: 9. Looked up from germline, CDR1 is WNHNN and CDR2 is SYGVQD (reference sequence). The CDR3 sequence is 17 residues long. CDR3 bases: TGCGCCAGCAGGGCCGGGACAGGGGGAACCATGAACACTGAAGCTTTCTTT. Its translation: CASRAGTGGTMNTEAFF.

V is TRBV4-1 and J is TRBJ2-7; 12 bases agree with TRBD2. The trim removed 2 bases at V and 3 bases at J, leaving 11 bases unmatched. Germline V gene data show CDR1 as MGHRA and CDR2 as YSYEKL. This CDR3 comprises 18 residues. In DNA, the CDR3 is TGCGCCAGCAGCCAATATATGACTAGCGGGAGTGCGGACTACGAGCAGTACTTC. This codes for CASSQYMTSGSADYEQYF.

This chain connects TRBV7-6 to TRBJ2-1; 13 bases agree with TRBD2. This CDR3 has 13 amino acids. Germline V gene lookup returns CDR1 SGHVS and CDR2 FNYEAQ. V was pared by 6 bases and J by 14 bases, with 7 bases of the junction left unmatched. In DNA form, the CDR3 reads TGTGCCAGCAGGCGGACTAGCGGGAGATTTAAGTTCTTC. This translates into CASRRTSGRFKFF.

The chain combines TRBV13 with TRBJ2-7, with D hard to call. CDR3 length: 13 amino acids. V lost 3 bases to trimming and J lost 7 bases, with 13 bases between them. CDR1 and CDR2 (germline): PRHDT, FYEKMQ (reference sequence). The CDR3 is CASSFGRTEEQYF. In nucleotides, the CDR3 is TGTGCCAGCAGCTTCGGCAGGACGGAGGAGCAGTACTTC. Full variable domain (outside the CDR3, taken from reference TRBV13 and TRBJ2-7): AAGVIQSPRHLIKEKRETATLKCYPIPRHDTVYWYQQGPGQDPQFLISFYEKMQSDKGSIPDRFSAQQFSDYHSELNMSSLELGDSALYFCASSFGRTEEQYFGPGTRLTVT.

The chain recombines TRBV4-2 with TRBJ2-1; TRBD2 matches 7 bases. CDR3 length: 14 residues. The germline CDR1 and CDR2 sequences are LGHNA and YNFKEQ. Unmatched junction bases numbered 10, after V lost 7 bases and J lost 7 bases. The chain's CDR3 is CASTSSGRRNEQFF. CDR3 DNA sequence: TGTGCCAGCACGAGTAGCGGGCGAAGAAATGAGCAGTTCTTC.

The chain carries TRBV7-2 and TRBJ1-1, with D unclear. Trimming took 2 bases from V and 7 from J, leaving 11 bases between them. The CDR3 has 13 amino acids. CDR1 and CDR2 (germline): SGHTA, FQGNSA. CDR3 protein: CASSLRGIDEAFF. The CDR3 nucleotides are TGTGCCAGCAGCTTACGGGGTATAGATGAAGCTTTCTTT.

This clone is a singleton in its sample. The genes are TRBV27 and TRBJ2-5, with D hard to call. From germline, CDR1 is MNHEY and CDR2 SMNVEV (reference sequence). Trimming cost V 6 bases and J 5 bases, with 16 bases left between them. There are 14 residues in the CDR3. The CDR3 here is CASRLNGLWETQYF. The CDR3 DNA sequence: TGTGCCAGCAGACTCAATGGGTTATGGGAGACCCAGTACTTC.

The chain combines TRBV29-1 with TRBJ2-3; 9 bases line up with TRBD1. The length of the CDR3 is 14 residues. The germline CDR1 and CDR2 sequences are SQVTM and ANQGSEA. Unmatched junction bases numbered 6, after V lost 5 bases and J lost 3 bases. The CDR3 loop reads CSVRRDRVTDTQYF. The CDR3 region has the DNA TGCAGCGTTAGGAGGGACAGGGTGACAGATACGCAGTATTTT.

This sequence joins TRBV5-4 and TRBJ2-5; 8 bases are shared with TRBD2. The V gene's germline CDR1 is SGHNT and CDR2 YYREEE (reference sequence). V lost 3 bases, J lost 2 bases, and 6 bases stayed unmatched. This CDR3 has 15 amino acids. CDR3 residues: CASSSKTSAQETQYF. CDR3 in DNA: TGTGCCAGCAGCTCCAAGACTAGCGCACAAGAGACCCAGTACTTC.

The chain links TRBV19 to TRBJ1-5; D not resolved. With 2 bases removed from V and 3 bases from J, the gap between germline ends came to 11 bases. From germline, CDR1 is LNHDA and CDR2 SQIVND (reference sequence). The CDR3 spans 15 residues. The CDR3 loop reads CASSIYGQLNQPQHF. In DNA, the CDR3 is TGTGCCAGTAGTATATATGGCCAGCTCAATCAGCCCCAGCATTTT.

V gene TRBV5-8 combines with J gene TRBJ1-5; 9 bases are shared with TRBD1. Germline V CDR1 and CDR2: SGHTS, YDEGEE. The CDR3 is 13 residues long. With V trimmed by 3 bases and J by 10 bases, 5 bases remained unmatched. Written as DNA, the CDR3 is TGTGCCAGCAGCTGGGACAGGGAGGGACCCCAGCATTTT. Translated, it gives CASSWDREGPQHF.

The V call is TRBV4-2, the J call TRBJ2-5; unclear D gene. The CDR3 sequence is 14 residues long. Deletions cut 4 bases from V and 1 base from J, with 10 bases between. Germline-derived CDR1 and CDR2 are LGHNA and YNFKEQ. In nucleotides, the CDR3 is TGTGCCAGCAGCCCGTCCGGCAGCCAAGAGACCCAGTACTTC. This translates into CASSPSGSQETQYF.

This clone was counted once. This rearrangement joins TRBV7-9 to TRBJ2-1; TRBD2 matches at 8 bases. With 6 bases clipped from V and 4 bases from J, the junction kept 17 bases outside the gene matches. Germline-derived CDR1 and CDR2 are SEHNR and FQNEAQ (reference sequence). The CDR3 length is 18 residues. The CDR3 loop reads CASSQGARTGGPYNEQFF. The DNA for the CDR3 is TGTGCCAGCAGTCAGGGAGCGCGGACGGGAGGGCCGTACAATGAGCAGTTCTTC. Complete variable domain (other parts from reference TRBV7-9 and TRBJ2-1): DTGVSQNPRHKITKRGQNVTFRCDPISEHNRLYWYRQTLGQGPEFLTYFQNEAQLEKSRLLSDRFSAERPKGSFSTLEIQRTEQGDSAMYLCASSQGARTGGPYNEQFFGPGTRLTVL.

This chain joins TRBV6-5 and TRBJ2-7; 7 bases agree with TRBD2. The CDR3 extends over 14 amino acids. The V segment lost 2 bases and the J segment 6 bases; nucleotides outside the gene matches: 7. Germline V lookup: CDR1 MNHEY, CDR2 SVGAGI. CDR3 nucleotide sequence: TGTGCCAGCAGTTACCGGCAGGGAGGGCTCGAGCAGTACTTC. Translating gives CASSYRQGGLEQYF.

A few counts support this clone. The chain recombines TRBV5-4 with TRBJ1-3; a weak D match, TRBD1 (5 bases). The CDR3 is 15 residues long. The germline V gene encodes CDR1 SGHNT and CDR2 YYREEE (reference sequence). With 2 bases removed from V and 3 bases from J, the gap between germline ends came to 12 bases. Here the CDR3 DNA reads TGTGCCAGCAGCTTTAATGGTAGGGGTGGAAACACCATATATTTT. Translated, it gives CASSFNGRGGNTIYF. The entire variable domain, with the rest obtained from reference TRBV5-4 and TRBJ1-3, is as follows: ETGVTQSPTHLIKTRGQQVTLRCSSQSGHNTVSWYQQALGQGPQFIFQYYREEENGRGNFPPRFSGLQFPNYSSELNVNALELDDSALYLCASSFNGRGGNTIYFGEGSWLTVV.

This clone was observed a single time. This rearrangement joins TRBV19 to TRBJ1-1; TRBD1 aligns across 7 bases. The trim removed 4 bases at V and 5 bases at J, leaving 4 bases unmatched. Germline CDR1 and CDR2: LNHDA and SQIVND (reference sequence). The CDR3 sequence is 13 residues long. The CDR3 is CASSTLTGTEAFF. The CDR3 DNA reads TGTGCCAGTAGTACCCTGACAGGGACTGAAGCTTTCTTT.

The chain combines TRBV7-8 with TRBJ1-2; D may be TRBD1 (6 bases). The CDR3 sequence is 13 residues long. In germline, CDR1 is SGHVS, CDR2 FQNEAQ. V was cut by 5 bases and J by 4 bases, with 11 bases left in between. CDR3 coding DNA: TGTGCCAGCAGCCAGGACAGTTTCTATGGCTACACCTTC. Protein product: CASSQDSFYGYTF.

This clone has only one observation. J is TRBJ2-1 and V is TRBV25-1; 13 nucleotides line up with TRBD2. In germline, CDR1 is MGHDK, CDR2 SYGVNS. The length of the CDR3 is 15 residues. V shed 8 bases, J shed 4 bases, and the junction held 5 bases outside the gene matches. CDR3 sequence: CASGTSGILYNEQFF. The CDR3 DNA is TGTGCCAGCGGGACTAGCGGGATCCTATACAATGAGCAGTTCTTC. The complete variable domain, with remaining parts taken from reference TRBV25-1 and TRBJ2-1, reads EADIYQTPRYLVIGTGKKITLECSQTMGHDKMYWYQQDPGMELHLIHYSYGVNSTEKGDLSSESTVSRIRTEHFPLTLESARPSHTSQYLCASGTSGILYNEQFFGPGTRLTVL.

V is TRBV5-1 and J is TRBJ2-7, with 8 nucleotides matching TRBD2. CDR3 size: 14 residues. J gave up 2 bases and V 2 bases, and 3 bases lay outside the gene matches. Germline V CDR1 and CDR2: SGHRS, YFSETQ. The CDR3 sequence: CASSLLAVTYEQYF. CDR3 sequence (DNA): TGCGCCAGCAGCTTACTAGCGGTAACCTACGAGCAGTACTTC.

V gene TRBV6-6 combines with J gene TRBJ1-5; D uncertain. The CDR3 consists of 14 residues. Germline CDR1 is MNHNY and CDR2 is SVGAGI (reference sequence). The germline V and J ends were trimmed by 9 bases and 0 bases, with 12 bases remaining between them. CDR3 in DNA: TGTGCCAGTGATCGGTCTTATAGCAATCAGCCCCAGCATTTT. Protein: CASDRSYSNQPQHF.

This sequence joins TRBV19 and TRBJ1-5; unclear D gene. Trimming took 3 bases from V and 1 from J, leaving 16 bases between them. CDR1 is LNHDA and CDR2 is SQIVND in the germline V gene (reference sequence). The CDR3 has 17 amino acids. This CDR3 is CASSISTFTLSNQPQHF. CDR3 in DNA: TGTGCCAGTAGTATCTCAACATTCACTTTAAGCAATCAGCCCCAGCATTTT.

This clone was seen only once. The chain uses TRBV5-1 and TRBJ2-1; D may be TRBD2 (5 bases). Germline V gives CDR1 SGHRS, CDR2 YFSETQ. The ends were cut back, 0 bases at V and 5 bases at J, with 24 bases in the middle. This CDR3 region has 19 residues. The CDR3 sequence is CASSLAGEGWKVMDNEQFF. Here the CDR3 DNA reads TGCGCCAGCAGCTTGGCGGGTGAGGGATGGAAAGTAATGGACAATGAGCAGTTCTTC.

The genes are TRBV7-2 and TRBJ2-7, with 13 bases aligning to TRBD2. The V gene end was trimmed by 7 bases and the J gene end by 5 bases; junction bases not matched to a gene: 11. Germline lookup yields CDR1 SGHTA and CDR2 FQGNSA. The CDR3 is 16 amino acids. The CDR3 region has the DNA TGTGCCAGCACCTCCTGGACTAGCGGGAGTTCCCACGAGCAGTACTTC. Translated, it gives CASTSWTSGSSHEQYF.